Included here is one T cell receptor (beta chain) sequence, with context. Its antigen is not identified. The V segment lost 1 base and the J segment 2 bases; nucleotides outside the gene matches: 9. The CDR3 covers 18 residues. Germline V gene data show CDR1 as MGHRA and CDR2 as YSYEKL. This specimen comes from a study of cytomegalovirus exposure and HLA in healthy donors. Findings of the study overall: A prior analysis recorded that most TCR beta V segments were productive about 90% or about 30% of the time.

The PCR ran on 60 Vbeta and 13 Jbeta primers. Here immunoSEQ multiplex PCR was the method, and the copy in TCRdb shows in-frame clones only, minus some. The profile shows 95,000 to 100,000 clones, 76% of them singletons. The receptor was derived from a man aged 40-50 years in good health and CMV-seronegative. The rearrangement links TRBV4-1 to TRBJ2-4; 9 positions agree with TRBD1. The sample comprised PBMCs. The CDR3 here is CASSQGGDRVGSKNIQYF. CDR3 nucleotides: TGCGCCAGCAGCCAAGGAGGGGACAGGGTTGGGTCCAAAAACATTCAGTACTTC.